Listed here are 5 T cell receptor beta chains from one sample, sequenced in a study of T cell changes during pregnancy in multiple sclerosis. This table comes from immunoSEQ multiplex PCR, and its TCRdb copy is limited to in-frame clones, with some not included. Found here are tens of thousands of clones, more than 90% of them singletons; the top ten hold 0.35% to 0.5%. The input for sequencing was CD4+ T cells from peripheral blood mononuclear cells, taken in the second trimester of pregnancy. Receptors originate from a female donor with multiple sclerosis, enrolled in a pregnancy study.

The chain has TRBV5-4 and TRBJ2-1; the match to TRBD2 covers 11 bases. The V segment lost 4 bases and the J segment 4 bases; nucleotides outside the gene matches: 4. Germline-derived CDR1 and CDR2 are SGHNT and YYREEE (reference sequence). This CDR3 is 15 amino acids long. The CDR3 coding sequence is TGTGCCAGCAGCCTGACTAGCGGGGATTACAATGAGCAGTTCTTC. Its protein product is CASSLTSGDYNEQFF.

V usage is TRBV6-1 and J usage is TRBJ2-3, with D tentatively TRBD2 (7 bases). Trimming took off 7 bases at V and 2 bases at J, with 16 bases between the two ends. The CDR3 is 15 residues long. Germline V gene lookup returns CDR1 MNHNS and CDR2 SASEGT. CDR3 in amino acids: CASTMGRGHTDTQYF. The CDR3 DNA reads TGTGCCAGCACCATGGGGCGGGGGCACACAGATACGCAGTATTTT.

The chain employs TRBV7-9 and TRBJ2-7, with 10 bases matching TRBD2. After removal of 0 bases from V and 3 bases from J, the junction contained 2 bases not matched to a gene. Germline values: CDR1 SEHNR, CDR2 FQNEAQ (reference sequence). The CDR3 is 15 amino acids. This CDR3 is CASSLAASGSYEQYF. The CDR3 bases are TGTGCCAGCAGCTTAGCTGCTAGCGGGAGCTACGAGCAGTACTTC.

This chain connects TRBV25-1 to TRBJ2-1, with 9 bases that match TRBD1. The CDR3 runs to 13 residues. CDR1 and CDR2 (germline): MGHDK, SYGVNS. V lost 6 bases to trimming and J lost 7 bases; unmatched junction nucleotides: 4. Written as DNA, the CDR3 is TGTGCCAGCAGGGGGACAGGGTATAATGAGCAGTTCTTC. Amino acids: CASRGTGYNEQFF.

The chain joins TRBV12-5 to TRBJ2-1; D is unresolved. In germline, CDR1 is LGHNT, CDR2 FRNRAP. This CDR3 is built from 16 residues. V was cut by 1 base and J by 0 bases, with 10 bases left in between. The CDR3 DNA follows: TGTGCTAGTGGTTTGGAACAGATCTTCTCCTACAATGAGCAGTTCTTC. Its protein is CASGLEQIFSYNEQFF.